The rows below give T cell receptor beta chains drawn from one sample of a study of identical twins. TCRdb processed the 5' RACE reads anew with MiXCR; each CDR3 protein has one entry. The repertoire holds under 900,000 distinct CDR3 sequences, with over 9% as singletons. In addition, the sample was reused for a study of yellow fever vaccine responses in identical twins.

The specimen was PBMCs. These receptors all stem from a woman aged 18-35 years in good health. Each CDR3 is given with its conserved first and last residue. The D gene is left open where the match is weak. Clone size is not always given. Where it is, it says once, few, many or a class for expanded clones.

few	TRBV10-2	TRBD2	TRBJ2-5	CASSVGSGGSQETQYF	TGCGCCAGCAGTGTCGGTTCGGGGGGGTCCCAAGAGACCCAGTACTTC
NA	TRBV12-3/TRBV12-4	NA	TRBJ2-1	CASCLADGNEQFF	TGTGCCAGCTGTCTAGCCGATGGCAATGAGCAGTTCTTC
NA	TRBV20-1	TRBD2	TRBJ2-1	CSASSGTSGGALFF	TGCAGTGCTAGTTCCGGGACTAGCGGGGGAGCTTTGTTCTTC
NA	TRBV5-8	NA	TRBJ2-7	CAISPGPLAEYEQYF	TGTGCCATCAGCCCTGGGCCATTAGCGGAGTACGAGCAGTACTTC
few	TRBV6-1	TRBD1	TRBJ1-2	CASSETGTATWGYTF	TGTGCCAGCAGTGAGACGGGGACAGCTACCTGGGGCTACACCTTC
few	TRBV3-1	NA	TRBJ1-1	CASSRDNMNTEAFF	TGTGCCAGCAGCCGAGACAACATGAACACTGAAGCTTTCTTT
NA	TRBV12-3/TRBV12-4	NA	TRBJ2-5	CASSPDSQTQYF	TGTGCCAGCAGCCCAGACAGCCAGACCCAGTACTTC
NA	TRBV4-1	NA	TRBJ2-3	CASSQADNTQYF	TGCGCCAGCAGCCAAGCTGATAATACGCAGTATTTT
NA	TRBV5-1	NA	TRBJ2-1	CASTPLELYNEQFF	TGCGCCAGCACCCCTCTAGAGCTATACAATGAGCAGTTCTTC
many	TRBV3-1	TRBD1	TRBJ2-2	CASSHSANRGRGELFF	TGTGCCAGCAGCCATAGCGCGAACAGGGGGCGGGGGGAGCTGTTTTTT
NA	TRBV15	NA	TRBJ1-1	CATSRDVRAEAFF	TGTGCCACCAGCAGAGATGTCCGGGCTGAAGCTTTCTTT
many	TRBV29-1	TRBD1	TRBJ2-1	CSVNRGLRNEQFF	TGCAGCGTGAACAGGGGTCTGCGGAATGAGCAGTTCTTC
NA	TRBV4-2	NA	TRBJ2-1	CASSQGDGSSYNEQFF	TGTGCCAGCAGCCAAGGGGACGGGAGCTCCTACAATGAGCAGTTCTTC
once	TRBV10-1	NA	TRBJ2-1	CASSESMGGAQFF	TGCGCCAGCAGTGAGTCGATGGGGGGCGCCCAGTTCTTC
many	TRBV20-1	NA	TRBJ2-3	CSASGTTSTDTQYF	TGCAGTGCTTCCGGGACAACTAGCACAGATACGCAGTATTTT
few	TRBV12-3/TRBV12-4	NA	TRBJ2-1	CASSSDGSGGYEQFF	TGTGCCAGCAGCTCGGACGGTAGTGGGGGCTATGAGCAGTTCTTC
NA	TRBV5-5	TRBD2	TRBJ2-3	CASSPGPGGGLDTQYF	TGTGCCAGCAGCCCTGGCCCTGGCGGGGGGTTGGATACGCAGTATTTT
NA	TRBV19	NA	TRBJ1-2	CASSIEGDLNGYTF	TGTGCCAGTAGTATAGAGGGGGATTTGAATGGCTACACCTTC
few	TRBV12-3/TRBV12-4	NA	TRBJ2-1	CASSRIKGGLANEQFF	TGTGCCAGCAGCCGAATAAAGGGGGGCCTCGCCAATGAGCAGTTCTTC
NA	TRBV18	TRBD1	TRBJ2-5	CASSPRDSKGAPETQYF	TGTGCCAGCTCACCCCGGGACAGCAAGGGGGCCCCGGAGACCCAGTACTTC
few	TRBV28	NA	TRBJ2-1	CASSSVREDDYNEQFF	TGTGCCAGCAGTTCTGTTAGGGAGGACGACTACAATGAGCAGTTCTTC
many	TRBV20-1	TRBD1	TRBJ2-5	CSAASDRHFQETQYF	TGCAGTGCCGCCTCGGACAGGCATTTCCAAGAGACCCAGTACTTC
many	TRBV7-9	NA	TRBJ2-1	CASSAARSFVNEQFF	TGTGCCAGCAGCGCCGCTAGGTCATTTGTGAATGAGCAGTTCTTC
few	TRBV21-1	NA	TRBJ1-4	CASSKAHSDATNEKLFF	TGTGCCAGCAGCAAAGCCCACAGCGATGCAACTAATGAAAAACTGTTTTTT
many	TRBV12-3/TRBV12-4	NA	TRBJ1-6	CASRPRVTHSPLHF	TGTGCCAGCAGGCCGAGGGTAACCCATTCACCCCTCCACTTT
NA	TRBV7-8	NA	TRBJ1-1	CASSYRRRYDTEAFF	TGTGCCAGCAGCTACCGCAGAAGATACGACACTGAAGCTTTCTTT
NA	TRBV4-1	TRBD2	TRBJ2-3	CASSPYSGGADTQYF	TGCGCCAGCAGCCCCTATAGCGGGGGGGCAGATACGCAGTATTTT
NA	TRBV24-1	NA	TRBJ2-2	CATSFRGTGELFF	TGTGCCACCAGCTTTCGGGGGACCGGGGAGCTGTTTTTT
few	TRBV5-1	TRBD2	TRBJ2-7	CASSLGRLAGDEEQYF	TGCGCCAGCAGCTTGGGCAGACTAGCGGGAGATGAGGAGCAGTACTTC
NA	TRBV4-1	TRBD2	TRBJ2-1	CASSQATSGEQFF	TGCGCCAGCAGCCAAGCAACTAGCGGAGAGCAGTTCTTC
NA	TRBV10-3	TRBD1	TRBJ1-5	CAIARDRGAGMSNQPQHF	TGTGCCATCGCCCGAGACAGGGGAGCGGGTATGAGCAATCAGCCCCAGCATTTT
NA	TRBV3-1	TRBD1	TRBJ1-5	CASSQAGGADGQPQHF	TGTGCCAGCAGCCAGGCAGGGGGCGCAGACGGTCAGCCCCAGCATTTT
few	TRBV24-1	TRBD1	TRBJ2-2	CATSDSTRGFTGELFF	TGTGCCACCAGTGATTCGACCAGGGGGTTCACCGGGGAGCTGTTTTTT
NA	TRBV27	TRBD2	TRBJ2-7	CASSLLVSSGSYEQYF	TGTGCCAGCAGTTTATTAGTGTCTAGCGGATCCTACGAGCAGTACTTC
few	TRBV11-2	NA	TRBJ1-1	CASSLLLGSEAFF	TGTGCCAGCAGCTTACTCCTCGGGTCTGAAGCTTTCTTT
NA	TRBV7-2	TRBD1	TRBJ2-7	CASSKQGYEQYF	TGTGCCAGCAGTAAACAGGGGTACGAGCAGTACTTC
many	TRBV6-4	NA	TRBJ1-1	CASSAIGGTREAFF	TGTGCCAGCAGTGCCATAGGAGGGACGCGTGAAGCTTTCTTT
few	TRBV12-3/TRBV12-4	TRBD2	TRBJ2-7	CASSPSTSGYEQYF	TGTGCCAGCAGCCCTTCCACTAGCGGTTACGAGCAGTACTTC
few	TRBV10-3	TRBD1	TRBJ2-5	CATRDRGSETQYF	TGTGCCACACGGGACAGGGGGTCCGAGACCCAGTACTTC
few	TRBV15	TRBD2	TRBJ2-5	CATSPLGTSGSRETQYF	TGTGCCACCAGCCCTCTCGGGACTAGCGGGAGTCGGGAGACCCAGTACTTC
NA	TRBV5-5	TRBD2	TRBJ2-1	CASSSLTSGWVNEQFF	TGTGCCAGCAGCTCGCTGACTAGCGGGTGGGTCAATGAGCAGTTCTTC
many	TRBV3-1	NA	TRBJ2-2	CASSYRVTGELFF	TGTGCCAGCAGCTACAGGGTAACCGGGGAGCTGTTTTTT
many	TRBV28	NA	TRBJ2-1	CASRTTWTDEQFF	TGTGCCAGCAGGACCACCTGGACGGATGAGCAGTTCTTC
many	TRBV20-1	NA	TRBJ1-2	CSASMGRGTNYGYTF	TGCAGTGCTAGTATGGGGAGGGGGACTAACTATGGCTACACCTTC
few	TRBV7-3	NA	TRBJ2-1	CASSLWGGGGYNEQFF	TGTGCCAGCAGCTTATGGGGCGGAGGGGGGTACAATGAGCAGTTCTTC
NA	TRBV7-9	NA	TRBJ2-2	CASRAAGELFF	TGTGCCAGCAGGGCCGCCGGGGAGCTGTTTTTT
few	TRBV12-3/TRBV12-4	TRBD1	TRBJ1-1	CASRILDRGNTEAFF	TGTGCCAGCAGGATCCTTGACAGGGGGAACACTGAAGCTTTCTTT
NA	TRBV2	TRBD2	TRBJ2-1	CASSEEAGGLIPF	TGTGCCAGCAGTGAAGAGGCGGGAGGGCTTATTCCCTTC
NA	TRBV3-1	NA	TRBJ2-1	CASSQGIYNEQFF	TGTGCCAGCAGCCAAGGGATCTACAATGAGCAGTTCTTC
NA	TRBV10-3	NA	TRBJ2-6	CAISELSGANVLTF	TGTGCCATCAGTGAACTCTCTGGGGCCAACGTCCTGACTTTC
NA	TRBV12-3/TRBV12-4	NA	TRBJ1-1	CASSLGSAPMNTEAFF	TGTGCCAGCAGTTTAGGGTCAGCTCCTATGAACACTGAAGCTTTCTTT
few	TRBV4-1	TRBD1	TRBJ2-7	CASSRGQGAPYEQYF	TGCGCCAGCAGCCGGGGACAGGGGGCCCCCTACGAGCAGTACTTC
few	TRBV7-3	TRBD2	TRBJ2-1	CASSLRGLAGNEQFF	TGTGCCAGCAGCTTACGGGGACTAGCGGGGAATGAGCAGTTCTTC